These 13 T cell receptor beta chains came from one sample sequenced in a study of blood T cell repertoires in COVID-19. Only in-frame clones appear in the TCRdb table, and some are missing; sequencing was by immunoSEQ multiplex PCR. The sample holds approximately 50,000 clones, 85% to 90% seen once. Material: peripheral blood. All receptors come from a human donor in a cohort sampled during active COVID-19.

The chain joins TRBV5-4 to TRBJ2-2; the D gene is possibly TRBD1 (6 bases). This CDR3 comprises 15 residues. Germline CDR1 SGHNT, CDR2 YYREEE (reference sequence). V lost 4 bases and J lost 7, with 17 bases in between. The CDR3 nucleotides read TGTGCCAGCAGCCCGCCGGGACATCTAGGCGGGGAGCTGTTTTTT. This codes for CASSPPGHLGGELFF.

The chain couples TRBV18 to TRBJ1-1, with 7 nucleotides matching TRBD1. Germline trimming cut 1 base from V and 2 bases from J; bases unmatched to any gene: 1. The germline V gene encodes CDR1 KGHSH and CDR2 LQKENI. The CDR3 consists of 14 residues. In DNA, the CDR3 is TGTGCCAGCTCACCACAGGGGGCCAACACTGAAGCTTTCTTT. It is translated as CASSPQGANTEAFF. Variable domain in full (rest from reference TRBV18 and TRBJ1-1): NAGVMQNPRHLVRRRGQEARLRCSPMKGHSHVYWYRQLPEEGLKFMVYLQKENIIDESGMPKERFSAEFPKEGPSILRIQQVVRGDSAAYFCASSPQGANTEAFFGQGTRLTVV.

In this sample, this clone turned up once. The chain links TRBV29-1 to TRBJ2-4; D call uncertain. CDR3 length: 13 residues. Germline CDR1 reads SQVTM; CDR2 reads ANQGSEA. With 3 bases removed from V and 0 bases from J, the gap between germline ends came to 6 bases. The CDR3 region has the DNA TGCAGCGTTGACCCCCTAGCCAAAAACATTCAGTACTTC. It specifies CSVDPLAKNIQYF.

The chain is built from TRBV10-3 and TRBJ1-4; 10 bases agree with TRBD1. V shed 7 bases and J 8 bases; nucleotides not matched to a gene: 4. CDR1 and CDR2 from the germline V gene are ENHRY and SYGVKD. The CDR3 extends over 13 amino acids. The CDR3: CAIKGQGWEKLFF. The CDR3 DNA reads as TGTGCCATCAAGGGACAGGGGTGGGAAAAACTGTTTTTT.

The V and J genes are TRBV6-6 and TRBJ2-7; weak D call: TRBD1 (6 bases). The CDR3 spans 15 residues. Germline V gives CDR1 MNHNY, CDR2 SVGAGI (reference sequence). V gave up 0 bases and J gave up 3 bases, with 12 bases separating them. CDR3 bases: TGTGCCAGCAGTTACTCACATGCACAGGGCTACGAGCAGTACTTC. Translated: CASSYSHAQGYEQYF.

The CDR3 region has the DNA TGCAGCGTTGATATAGGACAGGGGGGCTATGGCTACACCTTC. Amino acids: CSVDIGQGGYGYTF. The J gene is TRBJ1-2, the V gene TRBV29-1; the match to TRBD1 covers 10 bases. This CDR3 is 14 amino acids long. Germline CDR1 SQVTM, CDR2 ANQGSEA. J lost 4 bases, V lost 3 bases, and 5 bases had no gene match.

Only one count was recorded for this clone. V and J are TRBV30 and TRBJ1-2; TRBD1 aligns across 7 bases. V shed 3 bases, J shed 5 bases, and the junction held 9 bases outside the gene matches. Germline assignment: CDR1 GTSNPN and CDR2 SVGIG (reference sequence). The CDR3 contains 14 residues. CDR3 sequence reads: CAWRDGQVGYGYTF. CDR3 coding DNA: TGTGCCTGGAGGGACGGACAGGTTGGTTATGGCTACACCTTC.

This clone was picked up a small number of times. The chain couples TRBV3-1 (or the pseudogene TRBV3-2) to TRBJ1-2, with D possibly being TRBD1 (5 bases). Trimming pared 7 bases from V and 7 bases from J, leaving 16 bases between. The CDR3 is 13 residues long. Germline assignment: CDR1 LGHDT and CDR2 YNNKEL (reference sequence). DNA for the CDR3: TGTGCCAGCACCCCTGGCCCCGGGGGTGGCTACACCTTC. Translation: CASTPGPGGGYTF.

The V and J genes are TRBV9 and TRBJ2-5; 11 bases are shared with TRBD2. V dropped 2 bases and J dropped 5; count of bases not matched to a gene: 14. Germline CDR1 reads SGDLS; CDR2 reads YYNGEE. This CDR3 comprises 18 residues. In DNA form, the CDR3 reads TGTGCCAGCAGCGTTGGTCAGGGACTAACTAGCGGGAGTGAGACCCAGTACTTC. Protein product: CASSVGQGLTSGSETQYF. Together with reference TRBV9 and TRBJ2-5, the CDR3 gives the full variable domain: DSGVTQTPKHLITATGQRVTLRCSPRSGDLSVYWYQQSLDQGLQFLIQYYNGEERAKGNILERFSAQQFPDLHSELNLSSLELGDSALYFCASSVGQGLTSGSETQYFGPGTRLLVL.

This chain uses TRBV24-1 with TRBJ2-1; 7 nucleotides agree with TRBD2. This CDR3 comprises 17 residues. Trimming at V came to 6 bases and at J to 9 bases, leaving 19 bases not matched to a gene. Germline loops: CDR1 KGHDR, CDR2 SFDVKD. For the CDR3, the DNA is TGTGCCACCAGTAATCCTAGCGGTCCCACACCCTCTGGTGAGCAGTTCTTC. Protein sequence: CATSNPSGPTPSGEQFF.

The gene calls are TRBV9 and TRBJ2-7; TRBD2 matches at 16 bases. The CDR3 has 17 amino acids. V trimming: 3 bases; J trimming: 0 bases; junction bases outside the gene matches: 3. Germline V gives CDR1 SGDLS, CDR2 YYNGEE. The CDR3 DNA sequence: TGTGCCAGCAGCGAGGGACTAGCGGGGGGGGCCTCCTACGAGCAGTACTTC. Amino acids: CASSEGLAGGASYEQYF.

In this sample, this clone turned up once. The chain combines TRBV18 with TRBJ2-5, with a weak D call TRBD1 (5 bases). The CDR3 sequence is 14 residues long. Germline V gives CDR1 KGHSH, CDR2 LQKENI. Trimming stripped 4 bases from V and 5 bases from J, with 14 bases between. CDR3 sequence (DNA): TGTGCCAGCTCACTACTGCAGGGTAGGGAGACCCAGTACTTC. Its protein product is CASSLLQGRETQYF.

J is TRBJ1-2 and V is TRBV5-1, with TRBD1 matching over 7 bases. The germline gives CDR1 SGHRS, CDR2 YFSETQ. This CDR3 has 15 residues. The V gene end was trimmed by 4 bases and the J gene end by 7 bases; junction bases not matched to a gene: 13. For the CDR3, the DNA is TGCGCCAGCAGCCCAGGACAGGCCTCACAAGGTGGCTACACCTTC. Its translation: CASSPGQASQGGYTF.